Below are 31 T cell receptor beta chains sequenced from a single sample in a study of blood T cell repertoires in COVID-19. The protocol was immunoSEQ multiplex PCR, while the TCRdb copy is restricted to in-frame clones and leaves out a portion. The sample lists 200,000 to 250,000 clones, roughly four fifths occurring once. The specimen sequenced was PBMCs or T cells enriched from blood (not recorded which). Receptors were obtained from a man aged 40-55 years who had recovered from COVID-19.

The chain carries TRBV9 and TRBJ2-1; 8 nucleotides align to TRBD1. V dropped 3 bases and J dropped 8; count of bases not matched to a gene: 10. The germline V gene encodes CDR1 SGDLS and CDR2 YYNGEE. There are 15 residues in the CDR3. The CDR3 reads CASSARDRGFDEQFF. The CDR3 DNA reads TGTGCCAGCAGCGCCCGCGACAGGGGCTTCGATGAGCAGTTCTTC.

The V call is TRBV7-6, the J call TRBJ1-5, with D possibly TRBD1 on 6 matching bases. V lost 5 bases to trimming and J lost 3 bases, with 14 bases between them. Germline CDR1 SGHVS, CDR2 FNYEAQ. The CDR3 is 15 amino acids. As DNA, the CDR3 is TGTGCCAGCAGCCCCAACCGGGGGGCCAATCAGCCCCAGCATTTT. Translation gives CASSPNRGANQPQHF.

This clone was detected only once. J is TRBJ2-7 and V is TRBV9; 8 bases line up with TRBD2. This CDR3 has 14 amino acids. CDR1 is SGDLS and CDR2 is YYNGEE in the germline V gene. Trimming cost V 3 bases and J 3 bases; bases outside gene matches: 5. CDR3 in DNA: TGTGCCAGCAGCGGTCAGCGGGAGATCTACGAGCAGTACTTC. Protein sequence: CASSGQREIYEQYF.

V gene TRBV6-5 combines with J gene TRBJ2-7, with 7 bases lining up with TRBD1. Germline CDR1 reads MNHEY; CDR2 reads SVGAGI. The trim removed 5 bases at V and 4 bases at J, leaving 8 bases unmatched. CDR3 length equals 14 residues. The DNA of the CDR3 is TGTGCCAGCAGTCCGGACAGGCAGTGGTACGAGCAGTACTTC. This translates into CASSPDRQWYEQYF.

The CDR3: CASRMGGNPSSEKLFF. The DNA for the CDR3 is TGTGCCAGCCGAATGGGGGGGAATCCTTCGTCCGAAAAACTGTTTTTT. The chain combines TRBV21-1 with TRBJ1-4. TRBV21-1 represents a pseudogene. This CDR3 comprises 16 residues.

The V gene is TRBV7-7, the J gene TRBJ2-1; 13 nucleotides line up with TRBD2. CDR1 and CDR2 from the germline V gene are SSHAT and FNYEAQ (reference sequence). The length of the CDR3 is 15 residues. Trimming cost V 4 bases and J 5 bases; bases outside gene matches: 2. The CDR3 DNA is TGTGCCAGCAGCTCGACTAGCGGGGGGAACAATGAGCAGTTCTTC. It yields the protein CASSSTSGGNNEQFF.

J is TRBJ2-7 and V is TRBV10-3; tentative D call: TRBD1 (7 bases). Germline values: CDR1 ENHRY, CDR2 SYGVKD. The V gene lost 8 bases and the J gene lost 2 bases, with 16 bases spanning the gap. The CDR3 spans 14 residues. CDR3 DNA sequence: TGTGCCATCGCCCGCGGGACAGAAACCTACGAGCAGTACTTC. Translating it yields CAIARGTETYEQYF.

The J gene is TRBJ2-3, the V gene TRBV30, with TRBD2 identical over 13 bases. V dropped 0 bases and J dropped 4; count of bases not matched to a gene: 7. The CDR3 contains 17 residues. Germline loops: CDR1 GTSNPN, CDR2 SVGIG (reference sequence). The CDR3 DNA is TGTGCCTGGAGTGTACTGGGACTAGCGGGAAGGTCAGATACGCAGTATTTT. It encodes CAWSVLGLAGRSDTQYF.

V usage is TRBV7-2 and J usage is TRBJ1-5; 7 bases agree with TRBD1. This CDR3 contains 16 residues. Per germline, CDR1 SGHTA and CDR2 FQGNSA. The J segment lost 7 bases and the V segment lost 2 bases, leaving 11 bases of the junction unmatched. CDR3 in DNA: TGTGCCAGCAGCTTATACCCCAGGGGGGTTGAACAGCCCCAGCATTTT. This encodes CASSLYPRGVEQPQHF.

The J gene is TRBJ2-3, the V gene TRBV5-4, with 9 bases lining up with TRBD2. Germline CDR1 and CDR2: SGHNT and YYREEE (reference sequence). The ends lost 2 bases at V and 5 bases at J; junction bases unmatched: 9. The CDR3 sequence is 16 residues long. This CDR3 reads CASSFTKRGAGDTQYF. For the CDR3, the DNA is TGTGCCAGCAGCTTTACCAAGCGGGGGGCGGGAGATACGCAGTATTTT. The entire variable domain, with the rest obtained from reference TRBV5-4 and TRBJ2-3, is as follows: ETGVTQSPTHLIKTRGQQVTLRCSSQSGHNTVSWYQQALGQGPQFIFQYYREEENGRGNFPPRFSGLQFPNYSSELNVNALELDDSALYLCASSFTKRGAGDTQYFGPGTRLTVL.

This rearrangement joins TRBV5-1 to TRBJ2-5; no definite D call. CDR1 is SGHRS, CDR2 YFSETQ, per germline. V lost 0 bases, J lost 1 base, and 10 bases lay in between. CDR3 length: 15 amino acids. This chain's CDR3 is CASSLVAPSQETQYF. The CDR3 DNA is TGCGCCAGCAGCTTGGTGGCACCAAGCCAAGAGACCCAGTACTTC.

Of note for this clone: The CDR3 ends on some other residue instead of the conserved phenylalanine or tryptophan, so this is likely a read error. It is unclear where the CDR3 begins or ends on the DNA, so no DNA is shown, and the CDR3 is as TCRdb lists it. CDR3 sequence reads: CASSRTAL. This chain joins TRBV12-3 or TRBV12-4 and TRBJ1-4. The CDR3 totals 8 residues, both ends included.

V and J are TRBV27 and TRBJ2-2, with no clear D. CDR3 length: 13 residues. Germline V gene sequence: CDR1 MNHEY, CDR2 SMNVEV (reference sequence). The V and J ends lost 3 bases and 2 bases respectively, with 4 bases between them. DNA for the CDR3: TGTGCCAGCAGTTTGGCAAACACCGGGGAGCTGTTTTTT. As protein: CASSLANTGELFF.

The chain carries TRBV7-7 and TRBJ2-5; 8 bases agree with TRBD2. This CDR3 has 15 residues. V was clipped by 5 bases and J by 2 bases; unmatched bases: 7. Germline loops: CDR1 SSHAT, CDR2 FNYEAQ (reference sequence). DNA for the CDR3: TGTGCCAGCAGCCCCCGGACTAGCACACAAGAGACCCAGTACTTC. The encoded protein is CASSPRTSTQETQYF.

J is TRBJ2-3 and V is TRBV29-1; D perhaps matches TRBD1 (5 bases). This CDR3 has 14 amino acids. Germline V lookup: CDR1 SQVTM, CDR2 ANQGSEA. V shed 6 bases and J shed 2 bases, with 15 bases lying between them. The CDR3 DNA sequence: TGCAGCGTCATTGAATGGGGCCCCACAGATACGCAGTATTTT. This translates into CSVIEWGPTDTQYF.

This chain links TRBV14 with TRBJ2-1; 7 bases are a match to TRBD1. The V and J ends lost 4 bases and 9 bases, in that order; junction bases with no gene match: 9. There are 14 residues in the CDR3. The V gene's germline CDR1 is SGHDN and CDR2 FVKESK. Here the CDR3 DNA reads TGTGCCAGCAGCCTATTTACAGGGGTGAGTGAGCAGTTCTTC. Residues: CASSLFTGVSEQFF.

The V and J genes are TRBV28 and TRBJ1-1, with no clear D. Between the trimmed V and J ends, which lost 10 bases and 4 bases, there was a span of 19 bases. CDR3 size: 14 residues. Germline V gene sequence: CDR1 MDHEN, CDR2 SYDVKM. The CDR3 is CATTGRAGGTEAFF. The CDR3 DNA follows: TGTGCCACTACTGGAAGGGCGGGCGGCACTGAAGCTTTCTTT.

This clone showed up just a few times. The chain links TRBV11-3 to TRBJ2-5; D is uncertain. Trimming stripped 1 base from V and 2 bases from J, with 11 bases between. Germline CDR1 SGHNT, CDR2 YENEEA. The CDR3 runs to 15 residues. The CDR3 is CASSLGSQLQETQYF. CDR3 nucleotides: TGTGCCAGCAGCTTAGGCTCTCAGTTACAAGAGACCCAGTACTTC. The complete variable domain, with remaining parts taken from reference TRBV11-3 and TRBJ2-5, reads EAGVVQSPRYKIIEKKQPVAFWCNPISGHNTLYWYLQNLGQGPELLIRYENEEAVDDSQLPKDRFSAERLKGVDSTLKIQPAELGDSAVYLCASSLGSQLQETQYFGPGTRLLVL.

The gene calls are TRBV6-5 and TRBJ1-2, with D uncertain. CDR3 length: 11 residues. Trimming took 6 bases from V and 8 from J, leaving 10 bases between them. Germline V gene sequence: CDR1 MNHEY, CDR2 SVGAGI. CDR3 sequence reads: CASSSRVGYTF. The CDR3 DNA sequence: TGTGCCAGCAGCTCAAGAGTGGGCTACACCTTC.

The chain combines TRBV11-2 with TRBJ1-2; D might be TRBD1 (5 bases). Per the germline V gene, CDR1 is SGHAT and CDR2 is FQNNGV. Trimming shortened V by 0 bases and J by 8 bases, and 16 bases separated the two germline ends. The CDR3 covers 15 residues. The DNA of the CDR3 is TGTGCCAGCAGCTTAGACGGGCGCAGGGATGAAGGCTACACCTTC. It translates to CASSLDGRRDEGYTF.

J is TRBJ2-7 and V is TRBV20-1; 7 bases match TRBD2. J lost 5 bases, V lost 3 bases, and 13 bases had no gene match. CDR1 is DFQATT, CDR2 SNEGSKA, per germline (reference sequence). The CDR3 spans 15 residues. CDR3 sequence reads: CSASSYRGSNDEQYF. The CDR3 DNA sequence: TGCAGTGCTAGTTCTTATCGCGGGAGTAATGACGAGCAGTACTTC.

The table lists this clone with a count of one. The J gene is TRBJ2-2, the V gene TRBV5-1; 7 bases align to TRBD1. Germline V gives CDR1 SGHRS, CDR2 YFSETQ. Germline trimming cut 3 bases from V and 6 bases from J; bases unmatched to any gene: 5. The CDR3 runs 14 residues. CDR3 DNA: TGCGCCAGCAGCTGGGGACAGATCGCCGGGGAGCTGTTTTTT. Translating gives CASSWGQIAGELFF.

V usage is TRBV10-3 and J usage is TRBJ1-2; 7 nucleotides agree with TRBD1. The V segment lost 0 bases and the J segment 8 bases; nucleotides outside the gene matches: 6. Germline V lookup: CDR1 ENHRY, CDR2 SYGVKD. The CDR3 sequence is 14 residues long. The CDR3 region has the DNA TGTGCCATCAGTGAGTCGAGAGGGGGCGGCGGCTACACCTTC. Its protein is CAISESRGGGGYTF.

The chain combines TRBV25-1 with TRBJ2-7; 7 bases are a match to TRBD1. V lost 6 bases to trimming and J lost 3 bases; unmatched junction nucleotides: 8. CDR1 is MGHDK and CDR2 is SYGVNS in the germline V gene. The CDR3 runs 14 residues. CDR3 residues: CASSGTASFYEQYF. In DNA, the CDR3 is TGTGCCAGCAGCGGGACAGCCTCCTTCTACGAGCAGTACTTC.

The genes are TRBV5-1 and TRBJ2-5, with a weak D call TRBD1 (5 bases). Trimming removed 2 bases from V and 3 bases from J, with 11 bases in between. Per germline, CDR1 SGHRS and CDR2 YFSETQ. This CDR3 is 14 amino acids long. The CDR3 region is CASSFSRAEETQYF. The CDR3 nucleotides read TGCGCCAGCAGCTTCAGCAGGGCGGAAGAGACCCAGTACTTC.

The rearrangement uses TRBV11-2 and TRBJ2-1, with D hard to call. The V gene lost 0 bases and the J gene lost 4 bases, with 10 bases spanning the gap. Germline loops: CDR1 SGHAT, CDR2 FQNNGV. The CDR3 contains 15 residues. As DNA, the CDR3 is TGTGCCAGCAGCTTAGAAGCGAATCCTTACAATGAGCAGTTCTTC. Translating it yields CASSLEANPYNEQFF.

The genes are TRBV5-6 and TRBJ2-2; D is possibly TRBD2 (5 bases). Germline CDR1 and CDR2: SGHDT and YYEEEE. The CDR3 length is 14 residues. V shed 2 bases and J shed 5 bases, with 10 bases lying between them. The CDR3 spells CASSFFGETGELFF. The CDR3 DNA is TGTGCCAGCAGCTTCTTCGGGGAAACCGGGGAGCTGTTTTTT.

This clone was counted only a few times. V and J are TRBV7-2 and TRBJ1-1; TRBD1 agrees at 7 bases. CDR3 length: 15 residues. Losses at the gene ends were 5 bases for V and 1 base for J; bases not matched to a gene: 7. CDR1 is SGHTA and CDR2 is FQGNSA in the germline V gene. CDR3 amino acids: CASSLYRGGNTEAFF. CDR3 bases: TGTGCCAGCAGCCTCTACAGGGGAGGGAACACTGAAGCTTTCTTT.

The gene calls are TRBV15 and TRBJ2-1; maybe TRBD2 (5 bases). CDR1 is LNHNV, CDR2 YYDKDF, per germline (reference sequence). The CDR3 extends over 13 amino acids. V was cut by 8 bases and J by 0 bases, with 8 bases left in between. The CDR3 region is CATGADSYNEQFF. CDR3 bases: TGTGCCACCGGAGCGGACTCCTACAATGAGCAGTTCTTC. The full variable domain, rest sourced from reference TRBV15 and TRBJ2-1, is DAMVIQNPRYQVTQFGKPVTLSCSQTLNHNVMYWYQQKSSQAPKLLFHYYDKDFNNEADTPDNFQSRRPNTSFCFLDIRSPGLGDTAMYLCATGADSYNEQFFGPGTRLTVL.

CDR3 sequence: CASSLGSVADTQYF. CDR3 nucleotide sequence: TGTGCCAGCAGCCTAGGGAGTGTTGCAGATACGCAGTATTTT. The chain employs TRBV7-3 and TRBJ2-3; possible D gene TRBD2, 5 bases. V shed 5 bases and J shed 4 bases, with 13 bases lying between them. The germline CDR1 and CDR2 sequences are SGHTA and FQGTGA. The length of the CDR3 is 14 residues.

CDR3 DNA: TGCGCCAGCAGCCAGAGGGGGCGAACTTTCTTT. Its translation: CASSQRGRTFF. The chain joins TRBV4-1 to TRBJ1-1; 7 nucleotides align to TRBD1. This CDR3 is built from 11 residues. The J segment lost 12 bases and the V segment lost 3 bases, leaving 4 bases of the junction unmatched. Germline values: CDR1 MGHRA, CDR2 YSYEKL.